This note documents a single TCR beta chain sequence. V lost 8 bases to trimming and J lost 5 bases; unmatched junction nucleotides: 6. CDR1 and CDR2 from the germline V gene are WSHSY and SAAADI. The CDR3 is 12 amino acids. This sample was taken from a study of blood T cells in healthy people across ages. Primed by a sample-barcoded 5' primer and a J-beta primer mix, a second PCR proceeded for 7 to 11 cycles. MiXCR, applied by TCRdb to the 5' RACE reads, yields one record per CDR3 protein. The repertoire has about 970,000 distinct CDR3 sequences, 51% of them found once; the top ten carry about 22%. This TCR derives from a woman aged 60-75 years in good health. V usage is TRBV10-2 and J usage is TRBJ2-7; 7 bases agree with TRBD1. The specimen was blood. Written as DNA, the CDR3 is TGCGCCAGCGCAGGGGGTAGCGACGAGCAGTACTTC. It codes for CASAGGSDEQYF.